These 10 T cell receptor beta chains were sequenced from one sample in a study of read filtering for tumor transcriptome and immune sequencing. Molecular barcoded adaptors covering alpha/delta and beta/gamma chains were used on about 0.4 ug RNA. TCRdb ran MiXCR on the reads and lists one entry per CDR3 protein. The table includes roughly 68,000 distinct CDR3 sequences, approximately 15% detected once. Sequencing input: a population of CD138-negative cells sorted from bone marrow. These TCRs come from a donor at least 40 years old with multiple myeloma.

In this sample, this clonotype turned up many times. This chain uses TRBV4-3 with TRBJ2-5, with a weak D call TRBD2 (5 bases). Trimming took 1 base from V and 4 from J, leaving 13 bases between them. The CDR3 length is 15 residues. CDR1 and CDR2 from the germline V gene are LGHNA and YSLEER. The CDR3 DNA reads TGCGCCAGCAGCCAAGGTGCCTCCGGAGGAGAGACCCAGTACTTC. This encodes CASSQGASGGETQYF.

This clonotype came up many times. The CDR3 DNA follows: TGTGCCAGCAGTTTTCATAGCGGGCCCCCCTACTTC. Translated: CASSFHSGPPYF. The rearrangement joins TRBV12-3 or TRBV12-4 to TRBJ2-5, with 7 nucleotides matching TRBD2. V lost 3 bases and J lost 14; bases outside the gene matches: 9. The CDR3 runs 12 residues.

This clonotype turned up a few times. A much larger clone lies a single base off, so this may be a read error. The rearrangement links TRBV6-1 to TRBJ2-5; tentatively, D is TRBD2 (5 bases). The V gene's germline CDR1 is MNHNS and CDR2 SASEGT. This CDR3 is 16 amino acids long. Deletions cut 1 base from V and 5 bases from J, with 17 bases between. The CDR3 DNA reads TGTGCCAGCAGTGAAGGCGGGTTAGCGAGAGGGGAGACCCAGTACTTC. It encodes CASSEGGLARGETQYF.

The rearrangement joins TRBV4-3 to TRBJ2-3; TRBD1 or TRBD2 may be the D gene (5 bases each). V was clipped by 1 base and J by 4 bases, with 12 bases between them. The CDR3 has 15 residues. In germline, CDR1 is LGHNA, CDR2 YSLEER. The CDR3 sequence: CASSQGALGPDTQYF. The CDR3 coding sequence is TGCGCCAGCAGCCAAGGGGCGCTGGGACCAGATACGCAGTATTTT.

This clonotype came up a few times. V usage is TRBV29-1 and J usage is TRBJ2-1; D perhaps matches TRBD1 (5 bases). In germline, CDR1 is SQVTM, CDR2 ANQGSEA. The V and J ends lost 0 bases and 5 bases respectively, with 14 bases between them. The CDR3 runs to 15 residues. The CDR3 reads CSVEDRGSPHNEQFF. As DNA, the CDR3 is TGCAGCGTTGAAGATAGGGGATCCCCACACAATGAGCAGTTCTTC.

Remarks on this clonotype: A much larger clone differs from this one at a single base, so this may be a read error. The chain combines TRBV7-9 with TRBJ2-7; 8 nucleotides line up with TRBD1. In germline, CDR1 is SEHNR, CDR2 FQNEAQ (reference sequence). The CDR3 consists of 15 residues. CDR3: CASSLATGATYERYF. CDR3 bases: TGTGCCAGCAGCCTAGCGACAGGGGCTACCTACGAGCGGTACTTC.

This clonotype was observed at least ten times. V is TRBV9 and J is TRBJ2-1, with D perhaps TRBD1 or TRBD2 (5 bases each). CDR1 and CDR2 (germline): SGDLS, YYNGEE. The CDR3 consists of 14 residues. The V end lost 4 bases, the J end lost 4 bases, and 12 bases lay between the germline ends. CDR3 DNA sequence: TGTGCCAGCAGCAACCGGGACGGTTACAATGAGCAGTTCTTC. Amino acid sequence: CASSNRDGYNEQFF.

Comment on this clonotype: A much larger clonotype is one base distant, so this may be a read error. This sequence joins TRBV24-1 and TRBJ2-5; 8 bases are a match to TRBD1. Germline CDR1 KGHDR, CDR2 SFDVKD. This CDR3 is built from 13 residues. The DNA for the CDR3 is TGTGCCACCAAGGGACAGGAGCAAGAGAGCCAGTACTTC. Amino acid sequence: CATKGQEQESQYF.

The sample holds many counts of this clonotype. The rearrangement uses TRBV6-2 or TRBV6-3 and TRBJ2-7; tentative D call: TRBD2 (6 bases). The ends were cut back, 2 bases at V and 0 bases at J, with 11 bases in the middle. The length of the CDR3 is 15 residues. Germline values: CDR1 MNHEY, CDR2 SVGEGT. The CDR3 loop is CASSYGLGGSYEQYF. The CDR3 nucleotides are TGTGCCAGCAGTTACGGGCTGGGGGGCTCCTACGAGCAGTACTTC.

This rearrangement joins TRBV20-1 to TRBJ1-2; 9 bases fit TRBD1. From germline, CDR1 is DFQATT and CDR2 SNEGSKA (reference sequence). The length of the CDR3 is 13 residues. Germline trimming cut 4 bases from V and 4 bases from J; bases unmatched to any gene: 4. CDR3 amino acids: CSATGQGLYGYTF. DNA of the CDR3: TGCAGTGCTACTGGACAGGGGCTCTATGGCTACACCTTC.